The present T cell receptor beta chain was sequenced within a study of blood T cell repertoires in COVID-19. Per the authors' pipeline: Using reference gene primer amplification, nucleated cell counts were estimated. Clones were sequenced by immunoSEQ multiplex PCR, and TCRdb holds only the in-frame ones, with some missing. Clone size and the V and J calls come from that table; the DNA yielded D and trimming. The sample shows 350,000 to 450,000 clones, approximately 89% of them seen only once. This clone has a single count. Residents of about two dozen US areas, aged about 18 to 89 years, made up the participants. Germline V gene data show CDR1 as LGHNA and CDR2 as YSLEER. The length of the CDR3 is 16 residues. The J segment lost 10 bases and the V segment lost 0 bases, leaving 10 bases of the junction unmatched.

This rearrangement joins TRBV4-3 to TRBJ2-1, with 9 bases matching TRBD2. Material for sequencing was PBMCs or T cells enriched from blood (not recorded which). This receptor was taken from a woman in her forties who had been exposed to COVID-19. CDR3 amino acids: CASSQDPAGGFREQFF. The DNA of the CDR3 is TGCGCCAGCAGCCAAGATCCAGCGGGAGGTTTTCGGGAGCAGTTCTTC.